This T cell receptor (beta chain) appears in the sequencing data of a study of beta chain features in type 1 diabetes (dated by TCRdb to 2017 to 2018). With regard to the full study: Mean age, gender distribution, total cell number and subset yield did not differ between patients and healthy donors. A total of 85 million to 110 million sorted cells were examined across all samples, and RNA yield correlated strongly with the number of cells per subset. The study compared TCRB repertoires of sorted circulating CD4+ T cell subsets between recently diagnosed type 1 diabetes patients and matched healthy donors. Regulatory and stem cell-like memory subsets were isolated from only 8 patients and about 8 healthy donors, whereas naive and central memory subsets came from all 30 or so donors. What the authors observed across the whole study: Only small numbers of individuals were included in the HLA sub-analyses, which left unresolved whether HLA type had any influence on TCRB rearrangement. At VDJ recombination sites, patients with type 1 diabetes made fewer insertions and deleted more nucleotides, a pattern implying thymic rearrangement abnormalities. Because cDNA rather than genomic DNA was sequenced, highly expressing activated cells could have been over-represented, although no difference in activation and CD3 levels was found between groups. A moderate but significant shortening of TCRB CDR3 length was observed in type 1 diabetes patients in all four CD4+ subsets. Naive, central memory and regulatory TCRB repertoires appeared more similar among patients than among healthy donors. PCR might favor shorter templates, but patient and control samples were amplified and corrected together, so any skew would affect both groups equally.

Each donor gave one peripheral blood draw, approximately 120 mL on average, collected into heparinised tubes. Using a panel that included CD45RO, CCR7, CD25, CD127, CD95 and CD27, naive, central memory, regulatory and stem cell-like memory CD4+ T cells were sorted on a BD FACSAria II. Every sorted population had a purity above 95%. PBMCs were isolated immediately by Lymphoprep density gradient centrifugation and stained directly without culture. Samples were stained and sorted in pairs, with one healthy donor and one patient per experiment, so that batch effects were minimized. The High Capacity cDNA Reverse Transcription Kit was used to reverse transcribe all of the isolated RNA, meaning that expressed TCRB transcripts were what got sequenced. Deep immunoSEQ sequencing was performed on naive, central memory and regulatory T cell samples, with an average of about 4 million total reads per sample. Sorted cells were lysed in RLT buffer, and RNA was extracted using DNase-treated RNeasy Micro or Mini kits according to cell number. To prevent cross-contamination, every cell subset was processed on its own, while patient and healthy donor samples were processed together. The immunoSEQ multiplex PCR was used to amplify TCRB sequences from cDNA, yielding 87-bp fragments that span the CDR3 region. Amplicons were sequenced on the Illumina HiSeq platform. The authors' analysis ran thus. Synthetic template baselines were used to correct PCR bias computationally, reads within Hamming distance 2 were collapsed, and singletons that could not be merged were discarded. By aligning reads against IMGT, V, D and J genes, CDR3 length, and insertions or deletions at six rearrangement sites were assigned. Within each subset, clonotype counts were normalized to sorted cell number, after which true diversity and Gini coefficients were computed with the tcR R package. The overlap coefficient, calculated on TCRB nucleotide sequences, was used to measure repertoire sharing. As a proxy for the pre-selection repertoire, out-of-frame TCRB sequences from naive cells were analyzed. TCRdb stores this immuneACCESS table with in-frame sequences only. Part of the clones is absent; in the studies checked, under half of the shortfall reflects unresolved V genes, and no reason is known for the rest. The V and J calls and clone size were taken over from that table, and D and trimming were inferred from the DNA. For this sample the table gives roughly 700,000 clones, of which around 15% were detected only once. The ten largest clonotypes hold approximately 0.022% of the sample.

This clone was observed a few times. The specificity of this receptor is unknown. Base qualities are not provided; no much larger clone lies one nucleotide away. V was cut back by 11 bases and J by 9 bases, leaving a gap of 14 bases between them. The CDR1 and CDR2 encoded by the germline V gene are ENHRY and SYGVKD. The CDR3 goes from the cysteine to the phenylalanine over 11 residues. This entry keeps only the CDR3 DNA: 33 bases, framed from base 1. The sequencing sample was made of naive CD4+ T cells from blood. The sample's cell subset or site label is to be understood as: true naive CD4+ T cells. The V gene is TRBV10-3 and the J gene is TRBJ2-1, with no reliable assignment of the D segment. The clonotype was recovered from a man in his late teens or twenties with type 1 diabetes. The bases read TGTGCCGCCCAAGGGTCAGGTGAGCAGTTCTTC. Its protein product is CAAQGSGEQFF.